These 13 T cell receptor beta chains were all obtained from the same sample, sequenced in a study of shared clonotypes between healthy human individuals. Here immunoSEQ multiplex PCR was the method, and the copy in TCRdb shows in-frame clones only, minus some. The data contain over a million clones, roughly 96% of them singletons. The sample consisted of naive CD4+ T cells sorted from blood. Subset specified: CD45RA+ positively selected. These receptors came from a man aged 30 to 39 in good health.

This clone has a single count. This chain uses TRBV15 with TRBJ2-5; D is perhaps TRBD2 (5 bases). The CDR3 extends over 13 amino acids. Germline V lookup: CDR1 LNHNV, CDR2 YYDKDF (reference sequence). Trimming stripped 3 bases from V and 9 bases from J, with 14 bases between. The CDR3 region is CATSSGLPLAQYF. The CDR3 DNA sequence: TGTGCCACCAGCAGCGGACTGCCTTTGGCCCAGTACTTC.

The chain carries TRBV28 and TRBJ2-1; 8 nucleotides align to TRBD1. The CDR3 spans 12 residues. V lost 8 bases and J lost 10; bases outside the gene matches: 7. Germline lookup yields CDR1 MDHEN and CDR2 SYDVKM. This CDR3 is CASSTGGVEQFF. The CDR3 DNA reads TGTGCCAGCTCTACAGGGGGAGTGGAGCAGTTCTTC.

The rearrangement joins TRBV11-2 to TRBJ1-3; 8 bases align to TRBD1. CDR3 length: 16 amino acids. The junction had 12 bases not matched to a gene; V was cut back by 5 bases and J by 6 bases. Germline lookup yields CDR1 SGHAT and CDR2 FQNNGV. The CDR3 protein is CASSTGGWGSENTIYF. The DNA of the CDR3 is TGTGCCAGCAGCACAGGGGGGTGGGGATCGGAAAACACCATATATTTT.

Points on this clone: Germline and junction disagree at one end, which may indicate a read error. This chain joins TRBV7-7 and TRBJ1-5; no clear D gene. This CDR3 has 16 residues. The V gene's germline CDR1 is SSHAT and CDR2 FNYEAQ (reference sequence). CDR3: CASSLVPLAVKGPQHF. CDR3 nucleotide sequence: TGTGCTAGCAGCTTAGTCCCCCTGGCAGTGAAGGGGCCCCAGCATTTT.

The CDR3 region is CASTPANVLTF. DNA of the CDR3: TGTGCCAGCACCCCGGCCAACGTCCTGACTTTC. The chain links TRBV5-4 to TRBJ2-6; no clear D gene. CDR1 and CDR2 (germline): SGHNT, YYREEE (reference sequence). Trimming shortened V by 6 bases and J by 6 bases, and 4 bases separated the two germline ends. The CDR3 is 11 amino acids.

The rearrangement links TRBV10-2 to TRBJ2-5; D is perhaps TRBD2 (5 bases). The CDR3 extends over 12 amino acids. V was trimmed by 7 bases and J by 5 bases, leaving 11 bases between them. CDR1 and CDR2 (germline): WSHSY, SAAADI. CDR3 DNA sequence: TGCGCCAGCACTAGACCGGGGGAGACCCAGTACTTC. This translates into CASTRPGETQYF.

The rearrangement uses TRBV5-8 and TRBJ1-1; TRBD1 matches at 7 bases. Germline CDR1 and CDR2: SGHTS and YDEGEE. The V gene end was trimmed by 3 bases and the J gene end by 1 base; junction bases not matched to a gene: 3. This CDR3 contains 14 residues. CDR3 region: CASSSGTANTEAFF. In DNA, the CDR3 is TGTGCCAGCAGCTCAGGGACAGCGAACACTGAAGCTTTCTTT.

This chain connects TRBV5-1 to TRBJ1-4, with D unresolved. From germline, CDR1 is SGHRS and CDR2 YFSETQ. The CDR3 totals 15 residues. Trimming took off 2 bases at V and 0 bases at J, with 8 bases between the two ends. The CDR3 region is CASSFGGSTNEKLFF. The CDR3, as DNA: TGCGCCAGCAGCTTTGGAGGGTCAACTAATGAAAAACTGTTTTTT.

This clone was detected only once. The rearrangement links TRBV6-5 to TRBJ2-7; 7 nucleotides line up with TRBD1. The CDR3 length is 13 residues. CDR1 is MNHEY and CDR2 is SVGAGI in the germline V gene. After removal of 7 bases from V and 4 bases from J, the junction contained 7 bases not matched to a gene. CDR3 DNA sequence: TGTGCCAGCACCAATGCAGGGGGTTACGAGCAGTACTTC. It codes for CASTNAGGYEQYF.

For this clone: Other nucleotide sequences in the sample specify the same CDR3. The chain couples TRBV18 to TRBJ2-7; tentatively, D is TRBD2 (5 bases). Germline loops: CDR1 KGHSH, CDR2 LQKENI. The CDR3 length is 14 residues. The V and J ends lost 3 bases and 0 bases respectively, with 9 bases between them. The CDR3 nucleotides are TGTGCCAGCTCACCGACGGGGAGCTCCTACGAGCAGTACTTC. Its protein product is CASSPTGSSYEQYF.

This chain joins TRBV21-1 and TRBJ2-1; the table's D call, TRBD1, was not checked against the DNA. TRBV21-1 is reported as a pseudogene. The CDR3 is 18 amino acids. CDR3 region: CASSKDLGSGTGDNEQFF. The CDR3 region has the DNA TGTGCCAGCAGCAAAGATCTTGGTAGTGGGACAGGGGATAATGAGCAGTTCTTC.

The chain uses TRBV6-6 and TRBJ1-3; D unclear. Between the trimmed V and J ends, which lost 7 bases and 4 bases, there was a span of 11 bases. Germline assignment: CDR1 MNHNY and CDR2 SVGAGI (reference sequence). The CDR3 covers 13 residues. The CDR3 coding sequence is TGTGCCAGCACCGGAAGTAACGGAAACACCATATATTTT. As protein: CASTGSNGNTIYF.

This chain links TRBV5-4 with TRBJ2-2; TRBD1 agrees at 7 bases. The V gene end was trimmed by 0 bases and the J gene end by 2 bases; junction bases not matched to a gene: 4. Germline-derived CDR1 and CDR2 are SGHNT and YYREEE (reference sequence). There are 16 residues in the CDR3. DNA of the CDR3: TGTGCCAGCAGCTTGGTTGGACAGGTTAACACCGGGGAGCTGTTTTTT. Its protein is CASSLVGQVNTGELFF.